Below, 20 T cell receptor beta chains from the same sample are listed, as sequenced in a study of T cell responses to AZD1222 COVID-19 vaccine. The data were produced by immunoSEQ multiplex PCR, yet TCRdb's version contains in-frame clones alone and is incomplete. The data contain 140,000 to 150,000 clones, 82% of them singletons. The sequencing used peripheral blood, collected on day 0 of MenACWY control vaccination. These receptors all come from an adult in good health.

In DNA form, the CDR3 reads TGTGCCAGCAGTTTATCGGGGTTGAGTGAAAAACTGTTTTTT. As protein: CASSLSGLSEKLFF. The V and J genes are TRBV27 and TRBJ1-4; D unresolved. The V gene lost 0 bases and the J gene lost 7 bases, with 9 bases spanning the gap. The CDR3 loop spans 14 amino acids. The germline V gene encodes CDR1 MNHEY and CDR2 SMNVEV (reference sequence).

CDR3 residues: CATSRDYGDTEAFF. The CDR3 nucleotides read TGTGCCACCAGCAGAGATTATGGGGACACTGAAGCTTTCTTT. The V gene is TRBV15, the J gene TRBJ1-1; D unclear. The CDR3 consists of 14 residues. Trimming cost V 0 bases and J 3 bases, with 8 bases left between them. Germline assignment: CDR1 LNHNV and CDR2 YYDKDF (reference sequence).

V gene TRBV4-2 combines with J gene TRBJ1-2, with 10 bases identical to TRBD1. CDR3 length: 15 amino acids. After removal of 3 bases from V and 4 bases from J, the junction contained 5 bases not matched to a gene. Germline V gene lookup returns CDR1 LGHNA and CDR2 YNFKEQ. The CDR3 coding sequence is TGTGCCAGCAGCCATGACAGGGGGCATGGCTATGGCTACACCTTC. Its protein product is CASSHDRGHGYGYTF.

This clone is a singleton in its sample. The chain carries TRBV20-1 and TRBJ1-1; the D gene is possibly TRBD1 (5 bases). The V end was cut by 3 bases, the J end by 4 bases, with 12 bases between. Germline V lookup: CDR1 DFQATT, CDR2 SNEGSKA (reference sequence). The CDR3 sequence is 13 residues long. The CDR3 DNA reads TGCAGTGCTAGTAGTGCAGGGTTCACTGAAGCTTTCTTT. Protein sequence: CSASSAGFTEAFF.

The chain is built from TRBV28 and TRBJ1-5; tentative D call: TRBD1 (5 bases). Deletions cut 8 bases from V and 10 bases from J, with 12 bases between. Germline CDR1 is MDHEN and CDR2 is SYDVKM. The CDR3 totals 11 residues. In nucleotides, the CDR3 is TGTGCCAGCTCAGACAGTCTACCCCAGCATTTT. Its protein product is CASSDSLPQHF. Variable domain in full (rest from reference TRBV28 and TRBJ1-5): DVKVTQSSRYLVKRTGEKVFLECVQDMDHENMFWYRQDPGLGLRLIYFSYDVKMKEKGDIPEGYSVSREKKERFSLILESASTNQTSMYLCASSDSLPQHFGDGTRLSIL.

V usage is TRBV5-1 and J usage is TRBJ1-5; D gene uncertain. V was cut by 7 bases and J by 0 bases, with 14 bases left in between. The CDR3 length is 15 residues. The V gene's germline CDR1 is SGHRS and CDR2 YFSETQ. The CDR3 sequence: CASSALGDSNQPQHF. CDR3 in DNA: TGCGCCAGCTCAGCTTTGGGAGATAGCAATCAGCCCCAGCATTTT.

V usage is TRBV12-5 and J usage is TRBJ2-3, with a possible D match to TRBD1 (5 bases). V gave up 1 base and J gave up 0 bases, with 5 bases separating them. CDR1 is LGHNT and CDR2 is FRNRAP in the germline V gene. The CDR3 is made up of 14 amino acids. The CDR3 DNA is TGTGCTAGTGGTTTGGGACAGAGCACAGATACGCAGTATTTT. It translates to CASGLGQSTDTQYF.

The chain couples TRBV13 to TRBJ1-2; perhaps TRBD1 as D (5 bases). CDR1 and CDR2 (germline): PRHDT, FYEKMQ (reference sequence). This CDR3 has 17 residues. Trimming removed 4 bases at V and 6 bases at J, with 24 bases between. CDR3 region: CASSSRVLRGGLNGYTF. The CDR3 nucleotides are TGTGCCAGCAGCTCCCGGGTGTTGAGGGGTGGGTTGAATGGCTACACCTTC. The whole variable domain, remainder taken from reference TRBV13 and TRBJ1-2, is AAGVIQSPRHLIKEKRETATLKCYPIPRHDTVYWYQQGPGQDPQFLISFYEKMQSDKGSIPDRFSAQQFSDYHSELNMSSLELGDSALYFCASSSRVLRGGLNGYTFGSGTRLTVV.

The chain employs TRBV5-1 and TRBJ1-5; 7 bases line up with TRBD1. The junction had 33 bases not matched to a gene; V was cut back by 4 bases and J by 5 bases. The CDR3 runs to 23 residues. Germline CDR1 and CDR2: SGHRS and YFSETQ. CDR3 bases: TGCGCCAGCAGCACCCCCGCCCCCCCCGGGACAGCGGTATTAGAGGGCTTTGATCAGCCCCAGCATTTT. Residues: CASSTPAPPGTAVLEGFDQPQHF.

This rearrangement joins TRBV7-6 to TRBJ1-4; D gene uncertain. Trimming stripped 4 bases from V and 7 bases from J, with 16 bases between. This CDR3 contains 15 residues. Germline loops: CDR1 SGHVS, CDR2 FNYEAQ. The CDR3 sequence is CASSSRLGPSEKLFF. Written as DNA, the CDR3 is TGTGCCAGCAGCTCGCGCCTAGGACCTTCTGAAAAACTGTTTTTT. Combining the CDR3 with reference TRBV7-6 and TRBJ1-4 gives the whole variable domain GAGVSQSPRYKVTKRGQDVALRCDPISGHVSLYWYRQALGQGPEFLTYFNYEAQQDKSGLPNDRFSAERPEGSISTLTIQRTEQRDSAMYRCASSSRLGPSEKLFFGSGTQLSVL.

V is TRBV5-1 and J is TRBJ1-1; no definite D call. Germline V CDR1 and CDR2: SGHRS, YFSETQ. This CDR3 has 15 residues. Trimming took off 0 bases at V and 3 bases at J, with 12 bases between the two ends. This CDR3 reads CASSLEPGLDTEAFF. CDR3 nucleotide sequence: TGCGCCAGCAGCTTGGAACCGGGATTAGACACTGAAGCTTTCTTT.

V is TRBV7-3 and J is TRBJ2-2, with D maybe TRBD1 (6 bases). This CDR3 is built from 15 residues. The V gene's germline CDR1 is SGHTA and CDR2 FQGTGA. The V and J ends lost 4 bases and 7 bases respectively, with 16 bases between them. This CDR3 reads CASSSDRPLGGELFF. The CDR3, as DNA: TGTGCCAGCAGCTCTGACAGGCCCCTGGGCGGGGAGCTGTTTTTT.

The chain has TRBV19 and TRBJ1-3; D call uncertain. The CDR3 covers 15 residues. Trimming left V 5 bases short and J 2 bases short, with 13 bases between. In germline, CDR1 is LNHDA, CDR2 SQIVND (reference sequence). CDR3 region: CASSPREEAGNTIYF. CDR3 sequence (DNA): TGTGCCAGTAGTCCAAGGGAGGAGGCTGGAAACACCATATATTTT.

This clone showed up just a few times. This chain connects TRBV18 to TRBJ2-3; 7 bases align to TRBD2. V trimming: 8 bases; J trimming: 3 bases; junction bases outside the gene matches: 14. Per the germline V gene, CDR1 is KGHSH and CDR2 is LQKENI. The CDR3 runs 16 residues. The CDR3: CASQSYGQRETDTQYF. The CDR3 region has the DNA TGTGCCAGCCAAAGCTATGGGCAGCGGGAAACAGATACGCAGTATTTT. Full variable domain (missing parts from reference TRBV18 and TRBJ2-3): NAGVMQNPRHLVRRRGQEARLRCSPMKGHSHVYWYRQLPEEGLKFMVYLQKENIIDESGMPKERFSAEFPKEGPSILRIQQVVRGDSAAYFCASQSYGQRETDTQYFGPGTRLTVL.

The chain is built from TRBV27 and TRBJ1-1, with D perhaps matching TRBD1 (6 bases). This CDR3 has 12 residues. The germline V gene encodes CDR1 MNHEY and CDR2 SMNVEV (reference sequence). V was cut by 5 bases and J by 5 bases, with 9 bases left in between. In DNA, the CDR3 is TGTGCCAGCAGTCCTGGACAGACTGAAGCTTTCTTT. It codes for CASSPGQTEAFF.

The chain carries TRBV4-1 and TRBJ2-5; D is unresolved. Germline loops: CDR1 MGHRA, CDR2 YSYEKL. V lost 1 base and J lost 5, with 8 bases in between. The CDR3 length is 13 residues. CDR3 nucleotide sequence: TGCGCCAGCAGCCAAGTGCTGTTCGAGACCCAGTACTTC. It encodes CASSQVLFETQYF.

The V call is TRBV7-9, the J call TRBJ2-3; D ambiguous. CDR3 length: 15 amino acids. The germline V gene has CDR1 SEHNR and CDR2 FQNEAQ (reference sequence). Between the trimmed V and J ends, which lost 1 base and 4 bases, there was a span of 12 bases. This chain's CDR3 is CASSLELGPPDTQYF. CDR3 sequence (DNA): TGTGCCAGCAGCTTAGAATTAGGGCCCCCAGATACGCAGTATTTT.

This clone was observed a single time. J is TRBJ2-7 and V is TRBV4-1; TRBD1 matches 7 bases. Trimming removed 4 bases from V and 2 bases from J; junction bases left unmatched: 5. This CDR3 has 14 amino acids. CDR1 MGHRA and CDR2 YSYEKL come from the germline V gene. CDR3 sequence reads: CASSPGTETYEQYF. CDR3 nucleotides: TGCGCCAGCAGCCCGGGGACAGAGACCTACGAGCAGTACTTC.

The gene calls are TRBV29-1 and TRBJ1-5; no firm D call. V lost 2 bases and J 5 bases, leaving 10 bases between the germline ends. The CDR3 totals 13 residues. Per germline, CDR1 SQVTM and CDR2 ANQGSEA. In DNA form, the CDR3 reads TGCAGCGTTGAAACGGCAGCAGATCAGCCCCAGCATTTT. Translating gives CSVETAADQPQHF.

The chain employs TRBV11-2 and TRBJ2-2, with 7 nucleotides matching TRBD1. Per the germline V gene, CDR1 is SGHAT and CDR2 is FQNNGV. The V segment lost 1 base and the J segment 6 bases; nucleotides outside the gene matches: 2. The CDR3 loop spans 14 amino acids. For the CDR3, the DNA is TGTGCCAGCAGCTTAGCGCAGGGGGCCGGGGAGCTGTTTTTT. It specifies CASSLAQGAGELFF.